A single sample gave rise to the 10 T cell receptor beta chains below, sequenced in a study of T cells after yellow fever vaccination. One entry per CDR3 protein, called by TCRdb with MiXCR from the 5' RACE reads. The data show 400,000 or so distinct CDR3 sequences, with over 5% seen just once and approximately 15% held by the top ten. Sample: PBMCs, taken 5 days after the yellow fever booster vaccination. The source is a man aged 25 to 40 who received the YFV17D yellow fever vaccine.

This clonotype was found many times. The chain carries TRBV29-1 and TRBJ2-7; a possible D gene is TRBD1 (6 bases). This CDR3 is built from 12 residues. V dropped 4 bases and J dropped 1 base, with 8 bases sitting between them. The germline CDR1 and CDR2 sequences are SQVTM and ANQGSEA. The CDR3 is CSVGQASYEQYF. The DNA for the CDR3 is TGCAGCGTTGGACAGGCGTCCTACGAGCAGTACTTC.

In its sample, this clonotype was seen many times. The chain has TRBV24-1 and TRBJ2-1; D is tentatively TRBD1 or TRBD2 (5 bases each). CDR1 KGHDR and CDR2 SFDVKD come from the germline V gene. Deletions cut 3 bases from V and 6 bases from J, with 17 bases between. The CDR3 spans 16 residues. CDR3 sequence (DNA): TGTGCCACCAGTGATCGGGGACCTCGAAATCTCAATGAGCAGTTCTTC. Protein: CATSDRGPRNLNEQFF.

This chain connects TRBV6-4 to TRBJ2-3; D may be TRBD2 (6 bases). The V end lost 0 bases, the J end lost 4 bases, and 14 bases lay between the germline ends. The CDR3 is made up of 16 amino acids. CDR1 is MRHNA and CDR2 is SNTAGT in the germline V gene. CDR3 DNA: TGTGCCAGCAGTGACTCTAGCGGCCATTGGGCAGATACGCAGTATTTT. Translating it yields CASSDSSGHWADTQYF.

This clonotype was picked up many times. V gene TRBV12-3 or TRBV12-4 combines with J gene TRBJ2-7; TRBD1 aligns across 8 bases. CDR3 length equals 15 residues. The ends lost 8 bases at V and 0 bases at J; junction bases unmatched: 9. CDR3 DNA: TGTGCCAGCGGCTGGACAGGGCGAAGCTCCTACGAGCAGTACTTC. This codes for CASGWTGRSSYEQYF.

This clonotype has a handful of counts. The rearrangement joins TRBV7-2 to TRBJ2-3; D is uncertain. V was cut by 2 bases and J by 2 bases, with 17 bases left in between. The germline V gene encodes CDR1 SGHTA and CDR2 FQGNSA. The CDR3 is 17 residues long. CDR3 in amino acids: CASSLQPRSLTTDTQYF. The CDR3 DNA sequence: TGTGCCAGCAGCTTACAGCCCCGGTCTCTAACCACAGATACGCAGTATTTT.

This clonotype was counted only a few times. The chain uses TRBV7-2 and TRBJ2-5; possibly TRBD1 or TRBD2 for D (5 bases each). Trimming cost V 5 bases and J 8 bases, with 27 bases left between them. The CDR3 spans 17 residues. Germline assignment: CDR1 SGHTA and CDR2 FQGNSA. The CDR3 nucleotides read TGTGCCAGCAGCCGCCGGGGACGGATAAGAGATTGGAGAACCCAGTACTTC. Protein sequence: CASSRRGRIRDWRTQYF.

This rearrangement joins TRBV10-3 to TRBJ2-3, with TRBD2 matching over 7 bases. Germline lookup yields CDR1 ENHRY and CDR2 SYGVKD. There are 12 residues in the CDR3. Trimming at V came to 8 bases and at J to 1 base, leaving 0 bases not matched to a gene. The CDR3 region has the DNA TGTGCCATCCGGGAGGGCACAGATACGCAGTATTTT. Amino acid sequence: CAIREGTDTQYF.

For this clonotype: A junction end diverges from the germline sequence, so it may reflect a read error. This sequence joins TRBV3-1 and TRBJ2-7; D is possibly TRBD2 (6 bases). CDR1 is LGHDT, CDR2 YNNKEL, per germline (reference sequence). The CDR3 is 15 residues long. The CDR3 coding sequence is TGTGCCAGCAGACAAGGAGGGGTTACCAACGACGAGCAGTACTTC. Protein: CASRQGGVTNDEQYF.

This clonotype has just a few counts. This chain connects TRBV5-4 to TRBJ2-7; D might be TRBD2 (6 bases). Germline V CDR1 and CDR2: SGHNT, YYREEE (reference sequence). CDR3 size: 14 residues. V lost 0 bases, J lost 6 bases, and 13 bases lay in between. CDR3 sequence: CASSLAGGLVEQYF. As DNA, the CDR3 is TGTGCCAGCAGCTTGGCTGGGGGGTTGGTCGAGCAGTACTTC.

This clonotype was picked up many times. CDR3 sequence reads: CASSLTGLETQYF. CDR3 sequence (DNA): TGCGCCAGCAGCTTAACTGGGCTAGAGACCCAGTACTTC. This chain uses TRBV5-1 with TRBJ2-5; D unclear. This CDR3 is built from 13 residues. The germline gives CDR1 SGHRS, CDR2 YFSETQ. Trimming stripped 2 bases from V and 4 bases from J, with 9 bases between.